The 12 T cell receptor beta chains reported below all come from one sample, sequenced in a study of blood T cell repertoires in COVID-19. The table came from immunoSEQ multiplex PCR; TCRdb's copy has only in-frame clones and leaves some out. The sample has some 120,000 clones; approximately 84% are singletons. The specimen was peripheral blood. Receptors were obtained from a woman aged 60 to 75 with acute or convalescent COVID-19.

The chain is built from TRBV6-4 and TRBJ1-2; D gene ambiguous. The V gene lost 6 bases and the J gene lost 8 bases, with 19 bases spanning the gap. This CDR3 is 14 amino acids long. Germline V CDR1 and CDR2: MRHNA, SNTAGT. CDR3 protein: CASSPDPEGGGYTF. In DNA, the CDR3 is TGTGCCAGCAGCCCGGATCCCGAGGGAGGGGGCTACACCTTC.

The chain uses TRBV11-1 and TRBJ2-7; 7 bases map to TRBD1. The germline gives CDR1 SGHAT, CDR2 FQDESV (reference sequence). The CDR3 is 15 residues long. V dropped 5 bases and J dropped 2; count of bases not matched to a gene: 9. CDR3 DNA sequence: TGTGCCAGCAGCCCTAAGGACAGGCCGACCTACGAGCAGTACTTC. Protein product: CASSPKDRPTYEQYF.

This sequence joins TRBV18 and TRBJ1-2; D is ambiguous. The CDR3 covers 13 residues. The ends were cut back, 4 bases at V and 3 bases at J, with 9 bases in the middle. Germline CDR1 reads KGHSH; CDR2 reads LQKENI. The CDR3 bases are TGTGCCAGCTCACATCCGCGGGACTATGGCTACACCTTC. Its protein product is CASSHPRDYGYTF.

The V call is TRBV10-1, the J call TRBJ2-3; possibly TRBD2 for D (6 bases). The CDR3 covers 15 residues. The V end lost 3 bases, the J end lost 1 base, and 11 bases lay between the germline ends. The germline V gene has CDR1 WNHNN and CDR2 SYGVQD (reference sequence). CDR3 residues: CASSDPGGGTDTQYF. The CDR3 nucleotides read TGCGCCAGCAGTGACCCTGGCGGGGGCACAGATACGCAGTATTTT.

V gene TRBV7-3 combines with J gene TRBJ1-1, with 8 bases fitting TRBD1. V was clipped by 3 bases and J by 4 bases; unmatched bases: 1. CDR1 and CDR2 (germline): SGHTA, FQGTGA. The CDR3 spans 13 residues. The CDR3 sequence is CASSFDRGTEAFF. CDR3 coding DNA: TGTGCCAGCAGCTTTGACAGGGGCACTGAAGCTTTCTTT.

The chain uses TRBV7-9 and TRBJ1-2, with D unresolved. The CDR3 has 13 residues. V dropped 5 bases and J dropped 8 bases, with 15 bases sitting between them. Per the germline V gene, CDR1 is SEHNR and CDR2 is FQNEAQ (reference sequence). The CDR3 here is CASSARGGIGYTF. In DNA form, the CDR3 reads TGTGCCAGCAGCGCTCGCGGAGGGATAGGCTACACCTTC.

The V call is TRBV11-2, the J call TRBJ1-2; 9 bases fit TRBD1. The CDR3 is 15 residues long. The trim removed 5 bases at V and 6 bases at J, leaving 10 bases unmatched. Germline assignment: CDR1 SGHAT and CDR2 FQNNGV. CDR3 residues: CASSLRTGERHGYTF. DNA of the CDR3: TGTGCCAGCAGCCTAAGGACAGGGGAGAGGCATGGCTACACCTTC.

J is TRBJ2-1 and V is TRBV11-2; D is ambiguous. This CDR3 spans 13 amino acids. Trimming took 5 bases from V and 4 from J, leaving 9 bases between them. In germline, CDR1 is SGHAT, CDR2 FQNNGV. Here the CDR3 reads CASSAWSYNEQFF. In DNA, the CDR3 is TGTGCCAGCAGCGCCTGGAGTTACAATGAGCAGTTCTTC.

This chain uses TRBV2 with TRBJ1-6; possibly TRBD1 for D (5 bases). The CDR3 has 15 amino acids. V was pared by 4 bases and J by 7 bases, with 14 bases between. CDR1 and CDR2 from the germline V gene are SNHLY and FYNNEI. CDR3 sequence: CASSALTGENSPLHF. The CDR3, as DNA: TGTGCCAGCAGTGCACTCACAGGCGAAAATTCACCCCTCCACTTT.

The chain combines TRBV30 with TRBJ1-5; D perhaps matches TRBD1 (6 bases). V lost 0 bases to trimming and J lost 11 bases, with 8 bases between them. CDR1 is GTSNPN, CDR2 SVGIG, per germline (reference sequence). This CDR3 region has 11 residues. The CDR3 here is CAWSVGGAQHF. The CDR3 nucleotides read TGTGCCTGGAGTGTAGGGGGGGCCCAGCATTTT.

This clone was detected only a few times. This chain connects TRBV2 to TRBJ1-4; D perhaps matches TRBD1 (5 bases). With 8 bases removed from V and 0 bases from J, the gap between germline ends came to 13 bases. CDR3 length: 15 residues. Germline assignment: CDR1 SNHLY and CDR2 FYNNEI. This CDR3 reads CASGRDSTTNEKLFF. As DNA, the CDR3 is TGTGCCAGCGGTAGGGACTCCACAACTAATGAAAAACTGTTTTTT.

CDR3 loop: CASRDRGYEKLFF. CDR3 nucleotide sequence: TGTGCCAGCAGGGACAGGGGTTATGAAAAACTGTTTTTT. The V and J genes are TRBV7-9 and TRBJ1-4, with 9 bases matching TRBD1. The CDR3 consists of 13 residues. Germline CDR1 reads SEHNR; CDR2 reads FQNEAQ (reference sequence). Trimming at V came to 6 bases and at J to 6 bases, leaving 2 bases not matched to a gene.